This TCR beta chain was retrieved from a study of T cell repertoires in cytomegalovirus infection (dated by TCRdb to between 2018 and 2021). Context from the whole study: Donor HLA type was relevant to the analysis, because carriage of CMV infection together with the matching HLA type was indicated by public TCR beta signatures.

Sequencing relied on an Illumina HiSeq 1500. In TCRdb, the public reads were trimmed at Q25 with fastp and aligned with MiXCR, with productive beta chains retained. Every CDR3 protein is listed once, alongside the most common genes and DNA of its rows. The sample table shows approximately 250,000 distinct CDR3 sequences, and roughly 20% are seen once. About 20% of the sample is held by the ten biggest clonotypes. Based on the germline V gene, the CDR1 and CDR2 sequences are SGHVS and FNYEAQ. From its cysteine to its phenylalanine, the CDR3 spans 17 amino acids. Only CDR3 DNA is held: 51 bases, read in frame from base 1. V is pared back by 2 bases and J by 3 bases, with 19 bases lying between the germline termini. Beyond this particular receptor, the publication reports: In both this cohort and an independent cohort of under 450 donors, the cumulative frequency of public TCR beta family members distinguished carriers of CMV infection plus the relevant HLA type. In the ex vivo response, HLA-C-restricted CMV-specific TCR beta clonotypes were dominant, and in two of eight donors the single most frequent clonotype came from this HLA-C-restricted group.

About this clonotype: This receptor's antigen is unknown. No much larger clone is present one base from it, and per-base qualities are unavailable.

The specimen was CD8+ T cells from PBMCs. The sequence was collected from a human donor in good health (CMV status not recorded). Some clones in this sample may be carry-over from other donors' samples. The chain is made from TRBV7-6 and TRBJ2-5, with the D call tentatively TRBD1 or TRBD2, each fitting 5 bases. The nucleotide sequence reads as follows: TGTGCCAGCAGCTTAACGAATACCGGGACCCCGGAAGAGACCCAGTACTTC. Its amino acids are CASSLTNTGTPEETQYF. The variable domain in full, with residues beyond the CDR3 obtained from the reference TRBV7-6 and TRBJ2-5 genes, is GAGVSQSPRYKVTKRGQDVALRCDPISGHVSLYWYRQALGQGPEFLTYFNYEAQQDKSGLPNDRFSAERPEGSISTLTIQRTEQRDSAMYRCASSLTNTGTPEETQYFGPGTRLLVL.